This T cell receptor beta chain stems from a study of coeliac disease. Across the whole study: Without high-resolution HLA typing, biased TRBV7-2 usage was queried.

This clone was recorded only once. What it binds is not known. Findings of the study overall: Published gliadin-specific TRB sequences appeared in about 50% of the 18 coeliac samples, 1 of 6 controls.

TCRdb's table, derived via immunoSEQ multiplex PCR, lists solely in-frame clones and lacks some. The sample lists 2,000 to 2,500 clones, more than 55% occurring once. The CDR3 runs 17 residues. Trimming took 1 base from V and 2 from J, leaving 15 bases between them. Per the germline V gene, CDR1 is LNHNV and CDR2 is YYDKDF (reference sequence). The chain is built from TRBV15 and TRBJ2-1, with D possibly being TRBD2 (6 bases). The specimen sequenced was lamina propria lymphocytes from the gut. The receptor was derived from a woman aged 45-59 years with celiac disease on a gluten-free diet. The CDR3 DNA reads TGTGCCACCAGCAGAGGGCCGGGTAGCGGTACCTACAATGAGCAGTTCTTC. It specifies CATSRGPGSGTYNEQFF.